This section outlines one T cell receptor (beta chain) sequence together with its context. The table came from immunoSEQ multiplex PCR; TCRdb's copy has only in-frame clones and leaves some out. The data contain some 16,000 clones, over 80% of them singletons. Autologous stem cell transplantation was followed by relapse in every patient, and brentuximab vedotin exposure varied. The study recorded best responses of complete response, partial response or progressive disease. V dropped 6 bases and J dropped 4 bases, with 10 bases sitting between them. CDR1 is LGHNT, CDR2 FRNRAP, per germline. CDR3 length: 12 amino acids. This sample was taken from a study of PD-1 blockade in classical Hodgkin lymphoma.

The V call is TRBV12-5, the J call TRBJ2-7, with D maybe TRBD1 (5 bases). The material sequenced was peripheral blood mononuclear cells (PBMCs), taken before the second cycle of nivolumab. The TCR was taken from a human donor with classical Hodgkin lymphoma. DNA for the CDR3: TGTGCTAGTGGCCCCGGACATTACGAGCAGTACTTC. This gives the protein CASGPGHYEQYF.